This T cell receptor beta chain comes out of a study of identical twins. General study findings and limits: Out-of-frame sharing of TCR alpha in monozygotic twins was underestimated by models. Insertion counts were lower in abundant cord blood beta clonotypes, a trend that memory repertoires did not show.

TCRdb re-derived calls from the 5' RACE reads in MiXCR, one entry per CDR3 protein. The table has around 1.7 million distinct CDR3 sequences, about 32% seen once; the top ten hold about 0.3%. A remark on this clonotype: Its cognate antigen is unknown.

Looked up from germline, CDR1 is KGHSH and CDR2 is LQKENI. This CDR3 is 14 amino acids long. With V trimmed by 1 base and J by 7 bases, 1 base remained unmatched. The rearrangement links TRBV18 to TRBJ2-1, with 10 bases that match TRBD1. The sample taken for sequencing was cord blood. The sequence was obtained from a newborn girl in good health. The CDR3 region is CASSPRGQGNEQFF. The CDR3 nucleotides read TGTGCCAGCTCACCACGGGGACAGGGGAATGAGCAGTTCTTC.